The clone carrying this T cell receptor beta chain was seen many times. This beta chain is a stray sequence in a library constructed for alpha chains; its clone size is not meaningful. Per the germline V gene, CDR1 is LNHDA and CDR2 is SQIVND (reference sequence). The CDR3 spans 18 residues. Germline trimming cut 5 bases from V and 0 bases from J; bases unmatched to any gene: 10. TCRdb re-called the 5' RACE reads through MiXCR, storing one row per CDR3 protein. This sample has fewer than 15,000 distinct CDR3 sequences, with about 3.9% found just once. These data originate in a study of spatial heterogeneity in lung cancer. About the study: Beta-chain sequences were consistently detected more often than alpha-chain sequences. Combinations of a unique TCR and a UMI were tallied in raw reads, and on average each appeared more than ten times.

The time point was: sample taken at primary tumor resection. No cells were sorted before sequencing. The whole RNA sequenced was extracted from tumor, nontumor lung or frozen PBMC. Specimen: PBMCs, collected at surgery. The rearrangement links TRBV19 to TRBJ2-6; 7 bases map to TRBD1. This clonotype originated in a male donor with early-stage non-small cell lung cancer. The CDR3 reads CASSPLRGLRSGANVLTF. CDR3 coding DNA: TGTGCCAGTAGTCCACTTAGGGGGCTCCGCTCTGGGGCCAACGTCCTGACTTTC.